This T cell receptor (beta chain) was sequenced for a study of blood T cell repertoires in COVID-19. In the study overall: Sample material is recorded as cDNA or gDNA derived from T cells, B-cell-depleted T cells, or PBMCs.

Germline V gene sequence: CDR1 DFQATT, CDR2 SNEGSKA (reference sequence). Trimming shortened V by 6 bases and J by 9 bases, and 8 bases separated the two germline ends. This CDR3 region has 10 residues. Measured with immunoSEQ multiplex PCR; TCRdb has only the in-frame clones, and not every one. This table holds 40,000 or so clones, about 85% found once. The TCR originated in a human donor in a cohort sampled during active COVID-19. The chain carries TRBV20-1 and TRBJ2-2, with D uncertain. The sequencing input was peripheral blood. Here the CDR3 reads CSAGRRELFF. The CDR3 DNA reads TGCAGTGCGGGCCGGCGGGAGCTGTTTTTT.